These 19 T cell receptor beta chains originate from one sample sequenced in a study of neurological immune-mediated disorders. One entry per CDR3 protein, called by TCRdb with MiXCR from the 5' RACE reads. This table holds some 24,000 distinct CDR3 sequences, around an eighth found once. The sequencing input was PBMCs. These receptors were collected from a woman between 40 and 50 years old with HTLV-1-associated myelopathy (HAM/TSP).

This clonotype showed up many times. The chain uses TRBV6-5 and TRBJ1-4; no definite D call. This CDR3 comprises 14 residues. Germline assignment: CDR1 MNHEY and CDR2 SVGAGI. The germline V and J ends were trimmed by 6 bases and 0 bases, with 8 bases remaining between them. In DNA form, the CDR3 reads TGTGCCAGCAGAGAGGGTGCAACTAATGAAAAACTGTTTTTT. Translation: CASREGATNEKLFF.

There are many counts of this clonotype. The chain couples TRBV12-3 or TRBV12-4 to TRBJ2-5, with D perhaps TRBD2 (6 bases). This CDR3 region has 13 residues. Trimming shortened V by 2 bases and J by 5 bases, and 9 bases separated the two germline ends. The CDR3 here is CASSLYRGETQYF. In nucleotides, the CDR3 is TGTGCCAGCAGTTTATACCGGGGGGAGACCCAGTACTTC.

This clonotype was found many times. CDR3 sequence reads: CASSLATNRGSSYNSPLHF. In nucleotides, the CDR3 is TGTGCCAGCAGCTTAGCCACCAACAGGGGGAGCTCCTATAATTCACCCCTCCACTTT. This chain joins TRBV11-2 and TRBJ1-6; 8 bases are shared with TRBD1. Per germline, CDR1 SGHAT and CDR2 FQNNGV. Trimming at V came to 1 base and at J to 0 bases, leaving 8 bases not matched to a gene. The CDR3 contains 19 residues.

The chain is built from TRBV10-3 and TRBJ1-2; D is unclear. Germline V gives CDR1 ENHRY, CDR2 SYGVKD. Trimming stripped 4 bases from V and 13 bases from J, with 22 bases between. This CDR3 has 14 amino acids. Here the CDR3 reads CAISGVGTVGLLTF. The DNA of the CDR3 is TGTGCCATCAGTGGAGTTGGTACAGTCGGGTTGCTCACCTTC.

This clonotype was counted many times. The chain links TRBV27 to TRBJ2-5, with 10 nucleotides matching TRBD1. J lost 7 bases, V lost 3 bases, and 11 bases had no gene match. The CDR3 contains 16 residues. Germline values: CDR1 MNHEY, CDR2 SMNVEV (reference sequence). CDR3 in DNA: TGTGCCAGCAGTTTGTTGACCGGGACAGGGGCAGGGACCCAGTACTTC. This sequence encodes CASSLLTGTGAGTQYF.

This clonotype was counted many times. The chain links TRBV6-6 to TRBJ1-2; TRBD1 aligns across 7 bases. The J segment lost 4 bases and the V segment lost 6 bases, leaving 5 bases of the junction unmatched. CDR1 is MNHNY, CDR2 SVGAGI, per germline (reference sequence). The CDR3 spans 13 residues. The CDR3 region is CASREGQVYGYTF. The CDR3, as DNA: TGTGCCAGCAGAGAAGGACAGGTCTATGGCTACACCTTC.

This clonotype has at least ten counts. The chain is built from TRBV6-5 and TRBJ1-2, with D possibly being TRBD1 (5 bases). V was shortened by 6 bases and J by 3 bases, with 11 bases between the two germline ends. Germline V gene data show CDR1 as MNHEY and CDR2 as SVGAGI. This CDR3 has 13 residues. The CDR3 DNA sequence: TGTGCCAGCAGCCCAGGGTTTGACTATGGCTACACCTTC. It is translated as CASSPGFDYGYTF.

This clonotype has a count of ten or more. The chain couples TRBV5-1 to TRBJ2-1, with TRBD2 matching 9 bases. Trimming cost V 4 bases and J 7 bases; bases outside gene matches: 12. This CDR3 region has 16 residues. Germline lookup yields CDR1 SGHRS and CDR2 YFSETQ. The CDR3 is CASSPGRAGGLNEQFF. The CDR3 coding sequence is TGCGCCAGCAGCCCGGGGAGAGCGGGGGGCTTGAATGAGCAGTTCTTC.

This clonotype is termed medium-sized. V is TRBV15 and J is TRBJ2-7; 7 nucleotides match TRBD2. This CDR3 spans 14 amino acids. Germline CDR1 and CDR2: LNHNV and YYDKDF (reference sequence). V shed 1 base, J shed 1 base, and the junction held 1 base outside the gene matches. For the CDR3, the DNA is TGTGCCACCAGCAGAGGGGGGGGATCCTACGAGCAGTACTTC. Residues: CATSRGGGSYEQYF.

This clonotype was found many times. J is TRBJ1-5 and V is TRBV2, with D unclear. CDR3 length equals 15 residues. Trimming pared 3 bases from V and 0 bases from J, leaving 9 bases between. Germline CDR1 and CDR2: SNHLY and FYNNEI. The CDR3 reads CASSETASSNQPQHF. For the CDR3, the DNA is TGTGCCAGCAGTGAGACGGCTAGTAGCAATCAGCCCCAGCATTTT.

V is TRBV11-2 and J is TRBJ1-1; 9 positions agree with TRBD1. With V trimmed by 3 bases and J by 4 bases, 0 bases remained unmatched. Germline lookup yields CDR1 SGHAT and CDR2 FQNNGV. The CDR3 sequence is 13 residues long. CDR3 bases: TGTGCCAGCAGCTTGACAGGGGGCACTGAAGCTTTCTTT. Translating it yields CASSLTGGTEAFF.

The chain has TRBV10-3 and TRBJ2-1; D may be TRBD1 (5 bases). Germline V CDR1 and CDR2: ENHRY, SYGVKD. The V gene lost 8 bases and the J gene lost 12 bases, with 23 bases spanning the gap. The length of the CDR3 is 14 residues. The CDR3: CAIHDRQGGDAQFF. In DNA form, the CDR3 reads TGTGCCATCCACGACCGGCAGGGTGGGGATGCGCAGTTCTTC.

The sample holds many counts of this clonotype. The J gene is TRBJ2-5, the V gene TRBV5-1; maybe TRBD2 (5 bases). There are 17 residues in the CDR3. The germline V gene encodes CDR1 SGHRS and CDR2 YFSETQ. Trimming left V 0 bases short and J 2 bases short, with 17 bases between. CDR3 in amino acids: CASSLAGSGEGQETQYF. The DNA of the CDR3 is TGCGCCAGCAGCTTGGCCGGAAGCGGTGAGGGTCAAGAGACCCAGTACTTC. The whole variable domain, filled in from reference TRBV5-1 and TRBJ2-5, reads KAGVTQTPRYLIKTRGQQVTLSCSPISGHRSVSWYQQTPGQGLQFLFEYFSETQRNKGNFPGRFSGRQFSNSRSEMNVSTLELGDSALYLCASSLAGSGEGQETQYFGPGTRLLVL.

This clonotype was seen many times. This rearrangement joins TRBV12-3 or TRBV12-4 to TRBJ2-5; D ambiguous. The CDR3 totals 12 residues. Trimming cost V 6 bases and J 0 bases, with 5 bases left between them. The CDR3 bases are TGTGCCAGCAGGAGGTACCAAGAGACCCAGTACTTC. Encoded protein: CASRRYQETQYF.

This clonotype was seen at least ten times. This sequence joins TRBV18 and TRBJ2-5; D is ambiguous. Germline CDR1 and CDR2: KGHSH and LQKENI. V was pared by 3 bases and J by 0 bases, with 11 bases between. The CDR3 runs to 15 residues. CDR3 sequence reads: CASSPNVDDQETQYF. Written as DNA, the CDR3 is TGTGCCAGCTCACCCAACGTGGACGACCAAGAGACCCAGTACTTC. Together with reference TRBV18 and TRBJ2-5, the CDR3 gives the full variable domain: NAGVMQNPRHLVRRRGQEARLRCSPMKGHSHVYWYRQLPEEGLKFMVYLQKENIIDESGMPKERFSAEFPKEGPSILRIQQVVRGDSAAYFCASSPNVDDQETQYFGPGTRLLVL.

This clonotype has at least ten counts. The chain links TRBV5-6 to TRBJ1-6; D might be TRBD1 (6 bases). CDR3 length equals 15 residues. The germline CDR1 and CDR2 sequences are SGHDT and YYEEEE. Trimming left V 4 bases short and J 7 bases short, with 15 bases between. The CDR3 coding sequence is TGTGCCAGCAGCATGAGACAGGCGCCCAATTCACCCCTCCACTTT. Its translation: CASSMRQAPNSPLHF.

In this sample, this clonotype turned up once. This may stem from a read error, because a much larger clone lies one nucleotide away. The chain carries TRBV2 and TRBJ2-7; unclear D gene. The CDR3 spans 15 residues. Germline assignment: CDR1 SNHLY and CDR2 FYNNEI. The CDR3 coding sequence is TGTTCCAGCACTGAAGATCCCGGCAGTACCTACGAGCAGTACTTC. Amino acid sequence: CSSTEDPGSTYEQYF.

The chain is built from TRBV6-2 or TRBV6-3 and TRBJ2-7, with D perhaps TRBD2 (7 bases). From germline, CDR1 is MNHEY and CDR2 SVGEGT. The CDR3 length is 16 residues. The V end lost 7 bases, the J end lost 0 bases, and 19 bases lay between the germline ends. CDR3 region: CASTTRAGANSYEQYF. The CDR3 bases are TGTGCCAGCACCACCCGCGCGGGGGCAAACTCCTACGAGCAGTACTTC.

This clonotype was counted at least ten times. The DNA for the CDR3 is TGTGCCACCAGCAGCCACGTCCTAGCGGGGCAAGAGACCCAGTACTTC. Protein product: CATSSHVLAGQETQYF. This rearrangement joins TRBV15 to TRBJ2-5, with 9 bases matching TRBD2. The V gene's germline CDR1 is LNHNV and CDR2 YYDKDF (reference sequence). J lost 2 bases, V lost 3 bases, and 7 bases had no gene match. The CDR3 is made up of 16 amino acids.